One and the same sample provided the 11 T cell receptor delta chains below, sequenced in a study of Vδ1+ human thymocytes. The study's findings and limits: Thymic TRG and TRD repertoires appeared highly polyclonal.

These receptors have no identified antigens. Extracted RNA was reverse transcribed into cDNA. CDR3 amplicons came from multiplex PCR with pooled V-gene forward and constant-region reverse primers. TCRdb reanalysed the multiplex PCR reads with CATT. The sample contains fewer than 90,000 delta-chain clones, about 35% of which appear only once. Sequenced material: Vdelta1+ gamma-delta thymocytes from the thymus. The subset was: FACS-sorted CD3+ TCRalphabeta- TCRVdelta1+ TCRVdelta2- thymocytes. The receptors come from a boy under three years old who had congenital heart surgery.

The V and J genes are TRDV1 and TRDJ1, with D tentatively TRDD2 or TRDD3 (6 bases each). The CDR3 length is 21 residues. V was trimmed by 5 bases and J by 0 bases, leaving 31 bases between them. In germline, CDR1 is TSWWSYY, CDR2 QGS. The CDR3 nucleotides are TGTGCTCTTGGGCCTCGATTCCTAAGGAGGTGGGGGCCACACTACACCGATAAACTCATCTTT. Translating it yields CALGPRFLRRWGPHYTDKLIF.

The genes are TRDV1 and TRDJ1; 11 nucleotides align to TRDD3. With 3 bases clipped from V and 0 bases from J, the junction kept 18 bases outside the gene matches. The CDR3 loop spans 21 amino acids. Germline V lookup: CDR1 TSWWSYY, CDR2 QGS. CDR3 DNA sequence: TGTGCTCTTGGGGATAGACTTCCTTTGGGGGATACGCCCAACTACACCGATAAACTCATCTTT. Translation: CALGDRLPLGDTPNYTDKLIF.

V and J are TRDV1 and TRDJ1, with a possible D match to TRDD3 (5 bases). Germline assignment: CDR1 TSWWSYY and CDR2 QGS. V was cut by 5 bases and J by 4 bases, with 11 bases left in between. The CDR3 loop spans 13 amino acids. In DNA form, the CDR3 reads TGTGCTCTTGGGAATACGGGGGGCGATAAACTCATCTTT. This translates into CALGNTGGDKLIF.

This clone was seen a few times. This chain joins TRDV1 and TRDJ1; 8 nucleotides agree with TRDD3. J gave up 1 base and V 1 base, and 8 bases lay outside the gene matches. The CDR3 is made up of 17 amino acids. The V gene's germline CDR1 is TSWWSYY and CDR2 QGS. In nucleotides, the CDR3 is TGTGCTCTTGGGGAACCCGGGGTACTGGGGGCCACCGATAAACTCATCTTT. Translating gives CALGEPGVLGATDKLIF.

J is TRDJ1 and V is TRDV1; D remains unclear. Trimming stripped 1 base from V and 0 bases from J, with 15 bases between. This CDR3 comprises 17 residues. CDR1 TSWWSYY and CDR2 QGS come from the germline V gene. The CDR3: CALGEHSDCRYTDKLIF. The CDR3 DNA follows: TGTGCTCTTGGGGAACACTCCGACTGCCGTTACACCGATAAACTCATCTTT.

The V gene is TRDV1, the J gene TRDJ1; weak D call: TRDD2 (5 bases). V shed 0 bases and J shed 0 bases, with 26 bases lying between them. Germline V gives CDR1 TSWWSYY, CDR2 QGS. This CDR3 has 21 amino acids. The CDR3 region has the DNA TGTGCTCTTGGGGAACTTAGGGGCCCTTGGACTACACATTCCTACACCGATAAACTCATCTTT. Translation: CALGELRGPWTTHSYTDKLIF.

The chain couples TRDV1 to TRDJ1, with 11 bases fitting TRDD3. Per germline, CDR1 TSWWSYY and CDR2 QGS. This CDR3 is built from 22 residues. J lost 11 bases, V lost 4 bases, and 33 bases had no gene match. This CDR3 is CALGGTSHAGLLGDIGHIGLIF. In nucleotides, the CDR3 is TGTGCTCTTGGGGGAACGTCTCACGCCGGCTTACTGGGGGATATAGGGCATATCGGGCTCATCTTT.

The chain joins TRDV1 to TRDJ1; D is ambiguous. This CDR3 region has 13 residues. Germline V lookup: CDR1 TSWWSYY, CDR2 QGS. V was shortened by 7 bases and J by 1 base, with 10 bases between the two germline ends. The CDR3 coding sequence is TGTGCTCTTGCAAATTGGCGCACCGATAAACTCATCTTT. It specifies CALANWRTDKLIF.

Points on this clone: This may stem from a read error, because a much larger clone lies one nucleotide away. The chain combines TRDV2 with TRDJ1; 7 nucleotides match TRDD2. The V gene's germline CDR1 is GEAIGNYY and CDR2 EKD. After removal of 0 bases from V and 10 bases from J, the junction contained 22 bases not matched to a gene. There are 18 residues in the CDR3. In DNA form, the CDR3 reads TGTGCCTGTGACACCGTAAGAGTTCTTCCTAGTACACCGCTAGGACTCATCTTT. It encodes CACDTVRVLPSTPLGLIF.

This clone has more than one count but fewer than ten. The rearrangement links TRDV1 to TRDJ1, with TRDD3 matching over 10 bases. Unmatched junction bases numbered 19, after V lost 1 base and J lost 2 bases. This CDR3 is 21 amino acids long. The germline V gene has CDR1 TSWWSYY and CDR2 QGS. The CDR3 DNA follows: TGTGCTCTTGGGGAACGTAGCGGACCTACCCAATTACTGGGGGATACCGATAAACTCATCTTT. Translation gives CALGERSGPTQLLGDTDKLIF.

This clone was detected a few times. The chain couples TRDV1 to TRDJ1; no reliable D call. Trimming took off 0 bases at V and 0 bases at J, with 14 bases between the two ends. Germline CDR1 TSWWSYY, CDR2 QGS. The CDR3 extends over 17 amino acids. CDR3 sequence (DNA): TGTGCTCTTGGGGAACTGGGGCTCTGGCAGTACACCGATAAACTCATCTTT. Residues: CALGELGLWQYTDKLIF.